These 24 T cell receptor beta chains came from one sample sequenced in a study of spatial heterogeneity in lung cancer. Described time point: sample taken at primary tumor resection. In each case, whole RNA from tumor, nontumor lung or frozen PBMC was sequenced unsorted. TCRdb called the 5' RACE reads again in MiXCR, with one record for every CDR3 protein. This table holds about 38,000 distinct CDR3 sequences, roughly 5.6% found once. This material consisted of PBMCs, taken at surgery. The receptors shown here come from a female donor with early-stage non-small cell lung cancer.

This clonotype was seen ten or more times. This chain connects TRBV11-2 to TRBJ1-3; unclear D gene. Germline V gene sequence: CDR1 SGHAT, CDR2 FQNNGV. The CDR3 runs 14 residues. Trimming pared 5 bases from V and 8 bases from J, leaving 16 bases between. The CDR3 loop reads CASSQSFLADTIYF. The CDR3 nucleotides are TGTGCCAGCAGCCAATCTTTCCTTGCCGACACCATATATTTT.

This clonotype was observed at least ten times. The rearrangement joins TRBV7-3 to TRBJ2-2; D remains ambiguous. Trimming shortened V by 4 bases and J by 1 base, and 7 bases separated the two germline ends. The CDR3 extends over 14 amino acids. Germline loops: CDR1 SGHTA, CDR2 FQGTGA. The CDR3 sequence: CASSYTVNTGELFF. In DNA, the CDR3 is TGTGCCAGCAGCTATACAGTGAACACCGGGGAGCTGTTTTTT.

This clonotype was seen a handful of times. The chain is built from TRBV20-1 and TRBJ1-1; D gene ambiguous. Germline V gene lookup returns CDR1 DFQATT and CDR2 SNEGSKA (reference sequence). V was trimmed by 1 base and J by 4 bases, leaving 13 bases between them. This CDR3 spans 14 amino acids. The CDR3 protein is CSARVSGPLTEAFF. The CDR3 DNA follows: TGCAGTGCTAGAGTAAGCGGGCCCCTCACTGAAGCTTTCTTT.

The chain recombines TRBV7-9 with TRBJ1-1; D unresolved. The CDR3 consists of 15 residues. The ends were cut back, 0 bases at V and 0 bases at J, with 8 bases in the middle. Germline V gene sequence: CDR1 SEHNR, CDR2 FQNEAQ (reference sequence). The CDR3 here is CASSLAGGVNTEAFF. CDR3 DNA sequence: TGTGCCAGCAGCTTAGCGGGCGGGGTGAACACTGAAGCTTTCTTT.

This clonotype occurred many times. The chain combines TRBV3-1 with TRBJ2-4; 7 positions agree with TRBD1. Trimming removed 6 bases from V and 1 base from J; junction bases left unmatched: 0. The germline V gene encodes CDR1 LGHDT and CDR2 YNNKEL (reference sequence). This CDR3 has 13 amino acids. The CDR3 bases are TGTGCCAGCAGACAGGGGGCCAAAAACATTCAGTACTTC. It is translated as CASRQGAKNIQYF. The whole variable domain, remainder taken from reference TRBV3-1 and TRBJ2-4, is DTAVSQTPKYLVTQMGNDKSIKCEQNLGHDTMYWYKQDSKKFLKIMFSYNNKELIINETVPNRFSPKSPDKAHLNLHINSLELGDSAVYFCASRQGAKNIQYFGAGTRLSVL.

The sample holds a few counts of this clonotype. The CDR3 protein is CASSEKLAGAWETQYF. In nucleotides, the CDR3 is TGCGCCAGCAGTGAGAAACTAGCGGGGGCCTGGGAGACCCAGTACTTC. The gene calls are TRBV10-1 and TRBJ2-5; 11 nucleotides line up with TRBD2. Germline loops: CDR1 WNHNN, CDR2 SYGVQD (reference sequence). The CDR3 loop spans 16 amino acids. J gave up 5 bases and V 2 bases, and 7 bases lay outside the gene matches.

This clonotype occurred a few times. The CDR3 region has the DNA TGTGCCAGCTCACCACTGAGGCAGGTTGGTCCCCGGAGGGCAGATACGCAGTATTTT. It codes for CASSPLRQVGPRRADTQYF. This chain uses TRBV18 with TRBJ2-3; D possibly corresponds to TRBD2 (6 bases). Trimming took off 1 base at V and 4 bases at J, with 24 bases between the two ends. Germline V gene data show CDR1 as KGHSH and CDR2 as LQKENI. This CDR3 comprises 19 residues.

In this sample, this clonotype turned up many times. The CDR3 DNA reads as TGTGCCAGCGCGACCCGGGACTATGGCTACACCTTC. Encoded protein: CASATRDYGYTF. This chain uses TRBV27 with TRBJ1-2; D remains ambiguous. Germline lookup yields CDR1 MNHEY and CDR2 SMNVEV (reference sequence). Trimming pared 8 bases from V and 3 bases from J, leaving 10 bases between. There are 12 residues in the CDR3.

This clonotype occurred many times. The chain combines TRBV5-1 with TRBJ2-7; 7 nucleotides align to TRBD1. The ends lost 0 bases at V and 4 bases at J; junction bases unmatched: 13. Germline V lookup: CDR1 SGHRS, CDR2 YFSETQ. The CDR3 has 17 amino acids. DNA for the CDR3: TGCGCCAGCAGCTTGGAACCGTTGGGGACAGTCACTTACGAGCAGTACTTC. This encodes CASSLEPLGTVTYEQYF.

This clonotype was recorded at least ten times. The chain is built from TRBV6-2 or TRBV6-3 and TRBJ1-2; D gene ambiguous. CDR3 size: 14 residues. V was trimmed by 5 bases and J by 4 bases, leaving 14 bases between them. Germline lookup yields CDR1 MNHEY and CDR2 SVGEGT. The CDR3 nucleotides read TGTGCCAGCAGTACCTGGACTGGAACCTATGGCTACACCTTC. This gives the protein CASSTWTGTYGYTF.

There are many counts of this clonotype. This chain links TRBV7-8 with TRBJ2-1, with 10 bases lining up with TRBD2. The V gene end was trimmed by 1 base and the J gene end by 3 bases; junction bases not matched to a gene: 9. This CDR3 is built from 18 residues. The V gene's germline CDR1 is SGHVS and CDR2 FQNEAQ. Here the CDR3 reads CASSLGGSGGPRYNEQFF. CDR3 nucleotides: TGTGCCAGCAGCTTAGGGGGTAGCGGGGGGCCCCGCTACAATGAGCAGTTCTTC.

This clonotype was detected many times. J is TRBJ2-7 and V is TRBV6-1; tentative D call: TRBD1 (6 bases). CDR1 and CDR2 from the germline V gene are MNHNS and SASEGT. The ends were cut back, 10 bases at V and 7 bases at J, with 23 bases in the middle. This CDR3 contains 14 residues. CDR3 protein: CATTPGTKGREQYF. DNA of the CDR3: TGTGCCACCACGCCCGGGACAAAGGGCAGGGAGCAGTACTTC.

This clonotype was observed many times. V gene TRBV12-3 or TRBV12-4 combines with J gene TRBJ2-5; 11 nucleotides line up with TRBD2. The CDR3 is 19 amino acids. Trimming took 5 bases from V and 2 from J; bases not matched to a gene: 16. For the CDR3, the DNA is TGTGCCAGCAGTAGCCGACTAGCGGGGTGGGCAATGGAACAAGAGACCCAGTACTTC. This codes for CASSSRLAGWAMEQETQYF.

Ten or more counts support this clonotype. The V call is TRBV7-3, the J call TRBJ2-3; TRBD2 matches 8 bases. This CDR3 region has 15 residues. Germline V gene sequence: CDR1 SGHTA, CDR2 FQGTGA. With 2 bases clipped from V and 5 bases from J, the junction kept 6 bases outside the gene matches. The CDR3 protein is CASSLAGGSLDTQYF. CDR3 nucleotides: TGTGCCAGCAGCTTAGCGGGGGGATCGTTAGATACGCAGTATTTT. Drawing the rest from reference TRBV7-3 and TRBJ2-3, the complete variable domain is GAGVSQTPSNKVTEKGKYVELRCDPISGHTALYWYRQSLGQGPEFLIYFQGTGAADDSGLPNDRFFAVRPEGSVSTLKIQRTERGDSAVYLCASSLAGGSLDTQYFGPGTRLTVL.

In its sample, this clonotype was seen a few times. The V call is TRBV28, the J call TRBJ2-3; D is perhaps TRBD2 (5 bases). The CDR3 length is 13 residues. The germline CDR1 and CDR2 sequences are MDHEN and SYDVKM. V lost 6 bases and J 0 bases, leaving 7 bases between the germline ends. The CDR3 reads CASRGGSTDTQYF. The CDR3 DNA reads TGTGCCAGCAGGGGCGGGAGCACAGATACGCAGTATTTT.

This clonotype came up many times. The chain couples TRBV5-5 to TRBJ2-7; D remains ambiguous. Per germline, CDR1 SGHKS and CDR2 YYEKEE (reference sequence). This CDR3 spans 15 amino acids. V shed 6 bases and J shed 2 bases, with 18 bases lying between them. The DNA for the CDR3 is TGTGCCAGCACCCAATCGCCGACGGAGACCTACGAGCAGTACTTC. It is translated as CASTQSPTETYEQYF.

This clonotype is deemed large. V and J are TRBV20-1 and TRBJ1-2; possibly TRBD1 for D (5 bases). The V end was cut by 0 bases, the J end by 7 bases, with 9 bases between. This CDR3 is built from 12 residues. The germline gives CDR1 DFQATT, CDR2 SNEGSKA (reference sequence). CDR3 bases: TGCAGTGCTAGAGATGCCGGGGGTGGCTACACCTTC. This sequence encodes CSARDAGGGYTF.

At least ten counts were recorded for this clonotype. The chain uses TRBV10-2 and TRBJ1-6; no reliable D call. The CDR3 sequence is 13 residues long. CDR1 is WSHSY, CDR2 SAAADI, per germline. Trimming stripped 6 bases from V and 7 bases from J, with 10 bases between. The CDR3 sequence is CASREVGNSPLHF. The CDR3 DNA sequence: TGCGCCAGCAGGGAGGTAGGGAATTCACCCCTCCACTTT.

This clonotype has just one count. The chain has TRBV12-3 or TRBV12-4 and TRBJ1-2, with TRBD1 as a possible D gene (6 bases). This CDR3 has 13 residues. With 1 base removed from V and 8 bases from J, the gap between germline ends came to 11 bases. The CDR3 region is CASSLGTVGGYTF. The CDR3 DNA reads TGTGCCAGCAGTTTAGGGACAGTCGGGGGCTACACCTTC.

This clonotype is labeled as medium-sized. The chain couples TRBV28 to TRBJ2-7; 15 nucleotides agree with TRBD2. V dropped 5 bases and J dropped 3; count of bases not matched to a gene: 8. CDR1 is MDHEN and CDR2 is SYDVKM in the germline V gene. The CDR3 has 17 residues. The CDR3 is CASSQGLAGGSGYEQYF. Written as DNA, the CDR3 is TGTGCCAGCAGTCAGGGACTAGCGGGGGGCTCTGGCTACGAGCAGTACTTC.

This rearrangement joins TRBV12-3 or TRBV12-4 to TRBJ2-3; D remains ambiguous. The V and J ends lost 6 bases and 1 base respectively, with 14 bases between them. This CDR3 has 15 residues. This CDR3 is CASRSPRQGTDTQYF. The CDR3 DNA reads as TGTGCCAGCAGGTCCCCGAGGCAAGGCACAGATACGCAGTATTTT.

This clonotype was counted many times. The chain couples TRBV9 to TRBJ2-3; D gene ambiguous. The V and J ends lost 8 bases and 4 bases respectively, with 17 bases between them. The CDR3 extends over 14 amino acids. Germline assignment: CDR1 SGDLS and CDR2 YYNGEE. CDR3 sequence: CASARSSSSDTQYF. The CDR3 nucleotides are TGTGCCAGTGCACGGAGTTCTAGTTCAGATACGCAGTATTTT.

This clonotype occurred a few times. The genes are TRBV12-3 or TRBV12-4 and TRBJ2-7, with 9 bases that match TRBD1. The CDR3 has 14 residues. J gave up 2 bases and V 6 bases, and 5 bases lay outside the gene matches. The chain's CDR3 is CASSPDRGTYEQYF. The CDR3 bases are TGTGCCAGCAGCCCTGACAGGGGGACCTACGAGCAGTACTTC.

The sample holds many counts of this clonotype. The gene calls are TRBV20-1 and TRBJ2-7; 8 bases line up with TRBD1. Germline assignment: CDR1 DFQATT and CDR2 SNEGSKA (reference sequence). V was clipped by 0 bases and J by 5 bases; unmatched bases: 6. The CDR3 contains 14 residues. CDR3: CSARDSRGRDEQYF. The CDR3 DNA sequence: TGCAGTGCTAGAGATTCCAGGGGGCGCGACGAGCAGTACTTC.